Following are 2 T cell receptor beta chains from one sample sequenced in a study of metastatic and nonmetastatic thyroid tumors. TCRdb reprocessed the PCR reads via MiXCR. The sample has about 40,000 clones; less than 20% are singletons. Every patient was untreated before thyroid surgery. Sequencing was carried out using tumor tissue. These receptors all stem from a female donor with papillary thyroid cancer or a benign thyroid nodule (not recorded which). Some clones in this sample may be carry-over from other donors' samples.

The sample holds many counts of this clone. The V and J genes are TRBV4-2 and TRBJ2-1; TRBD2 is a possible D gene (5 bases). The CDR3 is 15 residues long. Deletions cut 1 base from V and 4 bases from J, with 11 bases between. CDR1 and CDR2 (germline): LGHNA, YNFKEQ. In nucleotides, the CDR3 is TGTGCCAGCAGCCAAGGGACTGGAGATTACAATGAGCAGTTCTTC. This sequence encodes CASSQGTGDYNEQFF.

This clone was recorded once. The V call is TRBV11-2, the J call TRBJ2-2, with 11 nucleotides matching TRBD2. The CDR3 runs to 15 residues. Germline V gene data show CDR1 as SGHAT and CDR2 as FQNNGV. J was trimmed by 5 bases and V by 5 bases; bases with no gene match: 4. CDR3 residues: CASSTGLAGTGELFF. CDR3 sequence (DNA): TGTGCCAGCAGCACCGGACTAGCGGGTACCGGGGAGCTGTTTTTT.